This T cell receptor beta chain was documented in a study of T cells in Graves' hyperthyroidism and ophthalmopathy. Orbital computed tomography and thyroid ultrasound, together with serum TRAb and thyroxine and clinical symptoms, were used for diagnoses. The authors took PBMCs from 10 ml fresh peripheral blood. This clonotype was seen ten or more times. RNA transcripts provided the source from which TCR beta CDR3 regions were amplified. First-round RT-PCR of the TCR CDR3 relied on the HTBI primer set. MiXCR, applied by TCRdb to the multiplex PCR reads, yields one record per CDR3 protein. The table lists approximately 560,000 distinct CDR3 sequences, about 15% of them singletons. Sequenced sample: blood. The TCR was taken from a woman aged 25 to 45 with Graves' hyperthyroidism.

The CDR3 region has the DNA TGTGCCAGCAGCCCTTTTGGCGGGGGCCGAGATGGGGTGAACTATGGCTACACCTTC. Amino acid sequence: CASSPFGGGRDGVNYGYTF. The chain carries TRBV28 and TRBJ1-2; perhaps TRBD1 as D (6 bases). The CDR3 sequence is 19 residues long. Trimming cost V 6 bases and J 2 bases, with 28 bases left between them. Germline loops: CDR1 MDHEN, CDR2 SYDVKM.